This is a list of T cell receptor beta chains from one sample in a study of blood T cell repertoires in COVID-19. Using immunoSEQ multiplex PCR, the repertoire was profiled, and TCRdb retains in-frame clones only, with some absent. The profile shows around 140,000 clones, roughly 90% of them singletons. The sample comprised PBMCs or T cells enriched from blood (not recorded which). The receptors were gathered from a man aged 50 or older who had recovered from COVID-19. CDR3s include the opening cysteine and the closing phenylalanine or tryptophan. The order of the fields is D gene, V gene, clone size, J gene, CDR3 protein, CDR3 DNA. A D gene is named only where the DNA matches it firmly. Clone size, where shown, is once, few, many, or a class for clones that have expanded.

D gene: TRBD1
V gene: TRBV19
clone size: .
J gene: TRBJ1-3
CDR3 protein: CASSTDRVSGNTIYF
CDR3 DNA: TGTGCCAGTAGTACGGACAGGGTGTCTGGAAACACCATATATTTT

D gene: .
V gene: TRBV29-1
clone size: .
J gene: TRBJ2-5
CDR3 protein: CSVVWQGKETQYF
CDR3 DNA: TGCAGCGTTGTATGGCAGGGAAAAGAGACCCAGTACTTC

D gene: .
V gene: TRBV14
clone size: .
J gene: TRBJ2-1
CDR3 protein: CASSKKRGNYNEQFF
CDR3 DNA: TGTGCCAGCAGCAAAAAACGGGGAAACTACAATGAGCAGTTCTTC

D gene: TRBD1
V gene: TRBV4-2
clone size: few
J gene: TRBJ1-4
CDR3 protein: CASSQDVSDRVREKLFF
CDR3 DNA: TGTGCCAGCAGCCAAGATGTATCGGACAGGGTACGTGAAAAACTGTTTTTT

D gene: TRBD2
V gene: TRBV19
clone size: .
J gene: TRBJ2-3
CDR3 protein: CASSTQREGDTQYF
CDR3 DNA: TGTGCCAGTAGTACTCAGCGGGAAGGAGATACGCAGTATTTT

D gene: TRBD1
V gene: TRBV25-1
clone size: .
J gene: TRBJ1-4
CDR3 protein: CASRTGTNEKLFF
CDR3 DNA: TGTGCCAGCCGGACAGGGACTAATGAAAAACTGTTTTTT

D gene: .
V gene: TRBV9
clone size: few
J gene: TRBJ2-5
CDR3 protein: CASSATGETQYF
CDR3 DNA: TGTGCCAGCAGCGCCACAGGGGAGACCCAGTACTTC

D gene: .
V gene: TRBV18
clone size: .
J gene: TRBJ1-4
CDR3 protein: CASSPLSNEKLFF
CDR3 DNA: TGTGCCAGCTCACCATTATCGAATGAAAAACTGTTTTTT

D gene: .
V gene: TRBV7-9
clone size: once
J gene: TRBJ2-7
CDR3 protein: CASSLIERDRNYEQYF
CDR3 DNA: TGTGCCAGCAGCTTAATCGAGAGAGACAGAAACTACGAGCAGTACTTC

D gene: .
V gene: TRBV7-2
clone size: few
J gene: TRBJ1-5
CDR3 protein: CASSPRVGQINQPQHF
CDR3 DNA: TGTGCCAGCAGCCCCCGAGTCGGACAGATCAATCAGCCCCAGCATTTT

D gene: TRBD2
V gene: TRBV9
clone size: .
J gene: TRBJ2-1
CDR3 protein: CASSVVSGGAYNEQFF
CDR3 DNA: TGTGCCAGCAGCGTAGTTAGCGGGGGGGCCTACAATGAGCAGTTCTTC

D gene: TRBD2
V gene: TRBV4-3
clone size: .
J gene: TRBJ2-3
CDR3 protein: CASSQDLLRAGSTDTQYF
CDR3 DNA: TGCGCCAGCAGCCAAGACCTCCTGAGAGCGGGGAGCACAGATACGCAGTATTTT

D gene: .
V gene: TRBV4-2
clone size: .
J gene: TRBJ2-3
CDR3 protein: CASSQDTFRRRADTQYF
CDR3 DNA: TGTGCCAGCAGCCAAGATACGTTCCGGCGGCGGGCAGATACGCAGTATTTT

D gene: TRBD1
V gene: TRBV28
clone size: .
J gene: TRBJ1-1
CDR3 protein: CASSEWTGERNTEAFF
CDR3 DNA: TGTGCCAGCAGCGAGTGGACAGGGGAACGAAACACTGAAGCTTTCTTT

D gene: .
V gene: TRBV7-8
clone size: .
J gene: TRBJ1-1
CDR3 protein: CASSRPTAEAFF
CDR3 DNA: TGTGCCAGCAGCCGCCCGACAGCTGAAGCTTTCTTT

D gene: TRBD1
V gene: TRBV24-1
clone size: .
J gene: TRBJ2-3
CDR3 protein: CATSDLLTGQLTDTQYF
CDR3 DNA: TGTGCCACCAGTGATTTACTAACGGGACAGCTCACAGATACGCAGTATTTT

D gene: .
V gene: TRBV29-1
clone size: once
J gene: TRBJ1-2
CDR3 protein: CSVERGSYGYTF
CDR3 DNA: TGCAGCGTTGAAAGGGGCAGCTATGGCTACACCTTC

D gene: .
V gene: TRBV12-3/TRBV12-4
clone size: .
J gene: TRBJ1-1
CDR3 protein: CASSPRTVFEAFF
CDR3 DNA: TGTGCCAGCAGTCCAAGGACAGTTTTTGAAGCTTTCTTT

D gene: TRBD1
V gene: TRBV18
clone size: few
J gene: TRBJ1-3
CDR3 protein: CASSPTSTGAGNTIYF
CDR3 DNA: TGTGCCAGCTCACCAACCTCGACAGGGGCTGGAAACACCATATATTTT

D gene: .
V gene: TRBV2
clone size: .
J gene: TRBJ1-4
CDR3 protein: CASSNNYGGEKLFF
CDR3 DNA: TGTGCCAGCAGTAACAACTATGGTGGCGAAAAACTGTTTTTT

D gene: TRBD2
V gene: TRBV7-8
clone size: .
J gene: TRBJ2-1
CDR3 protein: CASSRGLAGEQFF
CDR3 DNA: TGTGCCAGCAGCCGCGGACTAGCGGGCGAGCAGTTCTTC

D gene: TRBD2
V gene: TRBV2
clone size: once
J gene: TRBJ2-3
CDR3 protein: CASSVTSGGDTQYF
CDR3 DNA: TGTGCCAGCAGTGTCACTAGCGGGGGAGATACGCAGTATTTT

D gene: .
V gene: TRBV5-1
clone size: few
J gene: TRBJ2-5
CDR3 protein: CASSLGEYQETQYF
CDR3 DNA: TGCGCCAGCAGCTTGGGAGAGTACCAAGAGACCCAGTACTTC

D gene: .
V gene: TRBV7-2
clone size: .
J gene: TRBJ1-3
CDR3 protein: CASSPRGGNTIYF
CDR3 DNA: TGTGCCAGCAGCCCCCGAGGAGGAAACACCATATATTTT

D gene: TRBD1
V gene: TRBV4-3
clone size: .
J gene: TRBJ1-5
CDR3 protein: CASSQEIQGAFQPQHF
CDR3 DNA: TGCGCCAGCAGCCAAGAAATACAGGGGGCGTTCCAGCCCCAGCATTTT

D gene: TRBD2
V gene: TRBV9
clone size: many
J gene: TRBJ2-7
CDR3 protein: CASSRMGLAAYEQYF
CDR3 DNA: TGTGCCAGTAGCCGAATGGGACTAGCGGCCTACGAGCAGTACTTC